Shown below are 6 T cell receptor beta chains from a single sample sequenced in a study of shared clonotypes between healthy human individuals (TCRdb year 2020). The method behind the library was the immunoSEQ multiplex PCR assay. TCRdb stores this immuneACCESS table with in-frame sequences only. Part of the clones is absent; in the studies checked, under half of the shortfall reflects unresolved V genes, and no reason is known for the rest. The sample contains roughly 2.6 million clones, 85% to 95% of them found a single time. Clones ranked in the top ten supply 0.13% to 0.15% of the sample. The specimen sequenced was naive CD4+ T cells sorted from blood. The cell subset or site label, as the study defines it: CD45RA+ positively selected. These receptors were collected from a young man in good health.

The chain uses TRBV7-2 and TRBJ1-1; 8 bases agree with TRBD1. The CDR3 totals 13 residues. Germline V gives CDR1 SGHTA, CDR2 FQGNSA. After removal of 2 bases from V and 11 bases from J, the junction contained 7 bases not matched to a gene. CDR3 in amino acids: CASSLPGQGKAFF. In nucleotides, the CDR3 is TGTGCCAGCAGCTTACCTGGACAGGGTAAGGCTTTCTTT.

This clone was recorded only once. Within the sample, other DNA sequences also encode this same CDR3. The rearrangement uses TRBV2 and TRBJ2-1; 7 bases align to TRBD1. Losses at the gene ends were 4 bases for V and 0 bases for J; bases not matched to a gene: 0. Germline CDR1 SNHLY, CDR2 FYNNEI. This CDR3 spans 14 amino acids. CDR3 amino acids: CASSGDSSYNEQFF. The CDR3 region has the DNA TGTGCCAGCAGTGGGGACAGCTCCTACAATGAGCAGTTCTTC.

The chain uses TRBV27 and TRBJ1-1, with 7 bases matching TRBD1. Looked up from germline, CDR1 is MNHEY and CDR2 is SMNVEV (reference sequence). The trim removed 0 bases at V and 4 bases at J, leaving 5 bases unmatched. The CDR3 has 15 residues. The CDR3 region has the DNA TGTGCCAGCAGTTTATCCGACAGGGCCCCCACTGAAGCTTTCTTT. Translating gives CASSLSDRAPTEAFF.

The chain carries TRBV5-4 and TRBJ1-2; 8 bases map to TRBD1. The ends lost 4 bases at V and 2 bases at J; junction bases unmatched: 10. CDR1 SGHNT and CDR2 YYREEE come from the germline V gene (reference sequence). The CDR3 is 16 amino acids. The chain's CDR3 is CASSPVGQGANYGYTF. CDR3 DNA sequence: TGTGCCAGCAGCCCCGTCGGGCAGGGGGCCAACTATGGCTACACCTTC.

The CDR3 coding sequence is TGTGCCAGCAACGGGACAGGATCCTACAATGAGCAGTTCTTC. This gives the protein CASNGTGSYNEQFF. The V gene is TRBV6-8, the J gene TRBJ2-1, with TRBD1 identical over 8 bases. With 7 bases clipped from V and 1 base from J, the junction kept 3 bases outside the gene matches. Germline V lookup: CDR1 MNHGY, CDR2 SAAAGT. This CDR3 contains 14 residues.

The V and J genes are TRBV7-2 and TRBJ2-7; unclear D gene. The ends were cut back, 1 base at V and 5 bases at J, with 9 bases in the middle. The CDR3 length is 13 residues. CDR1 and CDR2 (germline): SGHTA, FQGNSA. The CDR3 spells CASSLGVGNEQYF. CDR3 DNA: TGTGCCAGCAGCTTAGGGGTCGGTAACGAGCAGTACTTC.